This passage covers 15 T cell receptor beta chains from one sample sequenced in a study of cytomegalovirus exposure and HLA in healthy donors. In the PCR, 60 Vbeta and 13 Jbeta primers were used. TCRdb's table, derived via immunoSEQ multiplex PCR, lists solely in-frame clones and lacks some. The data show 150,000 to 200,000 clones, around 81% seen once. The sequencing sample was made of PBMCs. The receptor set was obtained from a man aged 35-49 years in good health and CMV-seronegative.

The chain links TRBV13 to TRBJ1-3; D perhaps matches TRBD1 (5 bases). The CDR3 contains 16 residues. Trimming removed 5 bases at V and 2 bases at J, with 16 bases between. Germline loops: CDR1 PRHDT, CDR2 FYEKMQ (reference sequence). The CDR3 sequence: CASSPRAGFTGNTIYF. The CDR3, as DNA: TGTGCCAGCAGCCCGCGAGCAGGGTTCACTGGAAACACCATATATTTT. Based on the CDR3 plus reference TRBV13 and TRBJ1-3, the full variable domain is AAGVIQSPRHLIKEKRETATLKCYPIPRHDTVYWYQQGPGQDPQFLISFYEKMQSDKGSIPDRFSAQQFSDYHSELNMSSLELGDSALYFCASSPRAGFTGNTIYFGEGSWLTVV.

The chain uses TRBV14 and TRBJ2-1, with a possible D match to TRBD2 (6 bases). The CDR3 sequence is 17 residues long. In germline, CDR1 is SGHDN, CDR2 FVKESK. Trimming pared 3 bases from V and 0 bases from J, leaving 15 bases between. In DNA form, the CDR3 reads TGTGCCAGCAGCCAGGAGGGAACGGGCCTCTCCTACAATGAGCAGTTCTTC. Its translation is CASSQEGTGLSYNEQFF.

This clone was counted a single time. The chain links TRBV11-2 to TRBJ1-2, with a weak D call TRBD1 (5 bases). This CDR3 has 13 residues. Per germline, CDR1 SGHAT and CDR2 FQNNGV. V was shortened by 5 bases and J by 3 bases, with 10 bases between the two germline ends. The CDR3 reads CASSGGDYYGYTF. CDR3 nucleotides: TGTGCCAGCAGCGGGGGGGACTACTATGGCTACACCTTC.

V usage is TRBV14 and J usage is TRBJ2-5; 9 bases match TRBD2. V trimming: 4 bases; J trimming: 2 bases; junction bases outside the gene matches: 8. Per the germline V gene, CDR1 is SGHDN and CDR2 is FVKESK. This CDR3 is built from 16 residues. The CDR3 sequence: CASSLYWGLAQETQYF. In DNA, the CDR3 is TGTGCCAGCAGCCTATACTGGGGACTAGCTCAAGAGACCCAGTACTTC.

The chain has TRBV10-1 and TRBJ2-1; TRBD2 matches 7 bases. The J segment lost 8 bases and the V segment lost 5 bases, leaving 6 bases of the junction unmatched. Per the germline V gene, CDR1 is WNHNN and CDR2 is SYGVQD (reference sequence). The CDR3 has 13 residues. The CDR3 DNA is TGCGCCAGCAGTCGGAGGGGAGGGGATGAGCAGTTCTTC. Amino acids: CASSRRGGDEQFF.

On this clone itself: Within the sample, other DNA sequences also encode this same CDR3. V usage is TRBV6-5 and J usage is TRBJ1-1; the D is unclear. With 0 bases removed from V and 2 bases from J, the gap between germline ends came to 7 bases. The CDR3 runs 14 residues. CDR1 and CDR2 (germline): MNHEY, SVGAGI. The CDR3 spells CASSYSPGNTEAFF. The DNA for the CDR3 is TGTGCCAGCAGTTACTCGCCGGGTAACACTGAAGCTTTCTTT.

The table lists this clone with a count of one. The genes are TRBV6-6 and TRBJ1-3; no clear D gene. The CDR3 runs 15 residues. CDR1 is MNHNY and CDR2 is SVGAGI in the germline V gene (reference sequence). Trimming removed 0 bases at V and 4 bases at J, with 10 bases between. DNA of the CDR3: TGTGCCAGCAGTTACTCGGAGGTTGTGGGAAACACCATATATTTT. Its translation: CASSYSEVVGNTIYF.

The chain links TRBV6-6 to TRBJ1-6, with a possible D match to TRBD1 (5 bases). The germline V and J ends were trimmed by 2 bases and 9 bases, with 8 bases remaining between them. CDR1 and CDR2 (germline): MNHNY, SVGAGI (reference sequence). CDR3 length equals 13 residues. Written as DNA, the CDR3 is TGTGCCAGCAGTTACGGGGCAACTTCACCCCTCCACTTT. It is translated as CASSYGATSPLHF.

This clone was counted a few times. The chain links TRBV2 to TRBJ2-3, with TRBD2 matching 7 bases. The V gene's germline CDR1 is SNHLY and CDR2 FYNNEI. CDR3 length: 14 amino acids. The V segment lost 4 bases and the J segment 2 bases; nucleotides outside the gene matches: 3. The CDR3, as DNA: TGTGCCAGCAGTGGCGGGGGTCCCACAGATACGCAGTATTTT. Translation: CASSGGGPTDTQYF.

The chain carries TRBV6-5 and TRBJ2-3; 13 bases agree with TRBD2. The trim removed 6 bases at V and 4 bases at J, leaving 1 base unmatched. This CDR3 contains 14 residues. Germline V lookup: CDR1 MNHEY, CDR2 SVGAGI. The CDR3 here is CASRTSGGPDTQYF. The CDR3 nucleotides are TGTGCCAGCAGGACTAGCGGGGGGCCAGATACGCAGTATTTT.

This chain joins TRBV4-3 and TRBJ2-1; D not resolved. The V end was cut by 0 bases, the J end by 4 bases, with 13 bases between. This CDR3 spans 16 amino acids. The germline V gene has CDR1 LGHNA and CDR2 YSLEER. CDR3: CASSQEGREVYNEQFF. As DNA, the CDR3 is TGCGCCAGCAGCCAAGAAGGTCGCGAGGTATACAATGAGCAGTTCTTC.

This clone was seen a handful of times. This sample includes further DNA sequences coding for the same CDR3. This chain joins TRBV5-4 and TRBJ1-3; tentatively, D is TRBD1 (6 bases). The V and J ends lost 0 bases and 4 bases respectively, with 11 bases between them. CDR3 length equals 15 residues. Germline CDR1 SGHNT, CDR2 YYREEE (reference sequence). The DNA for the CDR3 is TGTGCCAGCAGCTTGGATACAGGGTCCGGAAACACCATATATTTT. Protein: CASSLDTGSGNTIYF.

This CDR3 reads CASSPGVDYEQYF. CDR3 nucleotide sequence: TGCGCCAGCAGCCCCGGGGTTGACTACGAGCAGTACTTC. This rearrangement joins TRBV4-3 to TRBJ2-7, with D maybe TRBD2 (5 bases). The CDR3 extends over 13 amino acids. Between the trimmed V and J ends, which lost 4 bases and 3 bases, there was a span of 10 bases. Per germline, CDR1 LGHNA and CDR2 YSLEER.

The chain carries TRBV5-4 and TRBJ2-3; tentative D call: TRBD2 (6 bases). Germline lookup yields CDR1 SGHNT and CDR2 YYREEE (reference sequence). CDR3 length: 15 amino acids. V lost 3 bases, J lost 6 bases, and 17 bases lay in between. The CDR3 nucleotides read TGTGCCAGCAGCTCCCGCGGGGTAGCAGGTGATACGCAGTATTTT. It codes for CASSSRGVAGDTQYF. Full variable domain (outside the CDR3, taken from reference TRBV5-4 and TRBJ2-3): ETGVTQSPTHLIKTRGQQVTLRCSSQSGHNTVSWYQQALGQGPQFIFQYYREEENGRGNFPPRFSGLQFPNYSSELNVNALELDDSALYLCASSSRGVAGDTQYFGPGTRLTVL.

Here the CDR3 reads CASSVVGEAYNEQFF. The CDR3 nucleotides read TGTGCCAGCAGCGTAGTCGGGGAGGCCTACAATGAGCAGTTCTTC. The V gene is TRBV9, the J gene TRBJ2-1; a weak D match, TRBD2 (6 bases). The CDR3 runs 15 residues. V was cut by 0 bases and J by 2 bases, with 9 bases left in between. Germline V lookup: CDR1 SGDLS, CDR2 YYNGEE.